This passage covers 19 T cell receptor beta chains from one sample sequenced in a study of blood T cell repertoires in COVID-19. Profiling relied on immunoSEQ multiplex PCR, and the TCRdb table lists in-frame clones only, not all of them. The table records 100,000 to 110,000 clones, 87% of them present only once. Sequenced material: peripheral blood. The source is a man aged 30 to 45 in a cohort sampled during active COVID-19.

This chain connects TRBV2 to TRBJ2-1; TRBD2 agrees at 12 bases. J lost 7 bases, V lost 7 bases, and 11 bases had no gene match. The CDR3 length is 16 residues. Per the germline V gene, CDR1 is SNHLY and CDR2 is FYNNEI. The DNA for the CDR3 is TGTGCCAGCAAACGGCCTAGCGGGGGGGCAAGAAATGAGCAGTTCTTC. As protein: CASKRPSGGARNEQFF.

This sequence joins TRBV5-1 and TRBJ2-2, with D hard to call. The V end lost 4 bases, the J end lost 3 bases, and 13 bases lay between the germline ends. The CDR3 totals 15 residues. Germline CDR1 is SGHRS and CDR2 is YFSETQ. Here the CDR3 reads CASSLFSVYTGELFF. Written as DNA, the CDR3 is TGCGCCAGCAGCCTCTTTTCGGTCTACACCGGGGAGCTGTTTTTT.

V usage is TRBV6-4 and J usage is TRBJ1-2; TRBD1 is a possible D gene (6 bases). The germline V and J ends were trimmed by 2 bases and 8 bases, with 9 bases remaining between them. Germline CDR1 reads MRHNA; CDR2 reads SNTAGT. The CDR3 totals 12 residues. CDR3 region: CASSDRGGGYTF. The CDR3 DNA reads as TGTGCCAGCAGTGACAGGGGGGGAGGCTACACCTTC.

The chain combines TRBV7-9 with TRBJ1-6; possible D gene TRBD1, 6 bases. Trimming stripped 0 bases from V and 8 bases from J, with 8 bases between. This CDR3 has 14 amino acids. Germline V gene lookup returns CDR1 SEHNR and CDR2 FQNEAQ (reference sequence). The CDR3 loop reads CASSLAWTDSPLHF. CDR3 in DNA: TGTGCCAGCAGCTTAGCGTGGACAGATTCACCCCTCCACTTT.

V is TRBV10-3 and J is TRBJ1-5; a weak D match, TRBD1 (6 bases). Germline V gene lookup returns CDR1 ENHRY and CDR2 SYGVKD. V was shortened by 6 bases and J by 6 bases, with 15 bases between the two germline ends. The CDR3 runs to 14 residues. DNA for the CDR3: TGTGCCATCAGGATGGACAGTGCAGCTCAGCCCCAGCATTTT. Amino acids: CAIRMDSAAQPQHF.

The J gene is TRBJ2-7, the V gene TRBV27, with a tentative D call TRBD2 (7 bases). Trimming left V 10 bases short and J 8 bases short, with 15 bases between. The CDR3 length is 11 residues. The germline V gene encodes CDR1 MNHEY and CDR2 SMNVEV (reference sequence). CDR3 in amino acids: CATTGGRQQYF. Here the CDR3 DNA reads TGTGCCACCACCGGGGGGCGACAGCAGTACTTC.

The V and J genes are TRBV10-3 and TRBJ2-2; TRBD2 agrees at 11 bases. Losses at the gene ends were 4 bases for V and 0 bases for J; bases not matched to a gene: 4. Germline assignment: CDR1 ENHRY and CDR2 SYGVKD. The CDR3 length is 17 residues. The DNA of the CDR3 is TGTGCCATCAGTGCTGTTAGCGGGGGGGCGAACACCGGGGAGCTGTTTTTT. Translated: CAISAVSGGANTGELFF.

The rearrangement joins TRBV11-2 to TRBJ1-1, with D perhaps TRBD1 (6 bases). Looked up from germline, CDR1 is SGHAT and CDR2 is FQNNGV. V gave up 5 bases and J gave up 5 bases, with 18 bases separating them. This CDR3 contains 15 residues. CDR3 loop: CASSPGVLTGTEAFF. The CDR3 DNA reads as TGTGCCAGCAGCCCAGGGGTCTTAACGGGGACTGAAGCTTTCTTT.

The CDR3 loop is CASSLKSAGSFQPQHF. The CDR3 nucleotides read TGTGCCAGCAGCTTAAAGTCGGCAGGTTCTTTTCAGCCCCAGCATTTT. This chain links TRBV11-3 with TRBJ1-5; no clear D gene. Trimming left V 2 bases short and J 6 bases short, with 17 bases between. This CDR3 is built from 16 residues. The V gene's germline CDR1 is SGHNT and CDR2 YENEEA. Full variable domain (outside the CDR3, taken from reference TRBV11-3 and TRBJ1-5): EAGVVQSPRYKIIEKKQPVAFWCNPISGHNTLYWYLQNLGQGPELLIRYENEEAVDDSQLPKDRFSAERLKGVDSTLKIQPAELGDSAVYLCASSLKSAGSFQPQHFGDGTRLSIL.

This chain joins TRBV5-1 and TRBJ1-1; 8 bases align to TRBD1. The trim removed 4 bases at V and 5 bases at J, leaving 13 bases unmatched. The CDR3 covers 16 residues. Germline-derived CDR1 and CDR2 are SGHRS and YFSETQ. The CDR3 coding sequence is TGCGCCAGCAGCCGCTGGACAGGGCGGTTGGGGACTGAAGCTTTCTTT. As protein: CASSRWTGRLGTEAFF. Full variable domain (missing parts from reference TRBV5-1 and TRBJ1-1): KAGVTQTPRYLIKTRGQQVTLSCSPISGHRSVSWYQQTPGQGLQFLFEYFSETQRNKGNFPGRFSGRQFSNSRSEMNVSTLELGDSALYLCASSRWTGRLGTEAFFGQGTRLTVV.

V gene TRBV7-2 combines with J gene TRBJ2-1, with 10 bases matching TRBD2. The germline CDR1 and CDR2 sequences are SGHTA and FQGNSA. The CDR3 is 16 amino acids. The trim removed 5 bases at V and 9 bases at J, leaving 13 bases unmatched. The CDR3 loop reads CASSPGQLAGVGEQFF. CDR3 coding DNA: TGTGCCAGCAGCCCGGGGCAGCTAGCGGGGGTGGGTGAGCAGTTCTTC.

The V call is TRBV10-3, the J call TRBJ2-1; possible D gene TRBD2, 6 bases. The V and J ends lost 8 bases and 9 bases respectively, with 11 bases between them. Germline V gene sequence: CDR1 ENHRY, CDR2 SYGVKD. The CDR3 covers 11 residues. CDR3 nucleotide sequence: TGTGCCATCGGGAAGGAGGGTGAGCAGTTCTTC. This gives the protein CAIGKEGEQFF.

The V and J genes are TRBV5-6 and TRBJ2-7; D is perhaps TRBD1 (8 bases). Trimming removed 3 bases from V and 2 bases from J, with 18 bases in between. The CDR3 spans 16 residues. Germline V gene sequence: CDR1 SGHDT, CDR2 YYEEEE. CDR3: CASSWVRQGRAYEQYF. Written as DNA, the CDR3 is TGTGCCAGCAGCTGGGTCCGACAGGGGAGGGCCTACGAGCAGTACTTC.

The chain joins TRBV12-3 or TRBV12-4 to TRBJ1-2, with D unresolved. The CDR3 runs 13 residues. Deletions cut 2 bases from V and 4 bases from J, with 8 bases between. The CDR3, as DNA: TGTGCCAGCAGTTTACAAGGGAGCTATGGCTACACCTTC. Its protein product is CASSLQGSYGYTF.

The chain employs TRBV30 and TRBJ1-6, with D unclear. Per germline, CDR1 GTSNPN and CDR2 SVGIG (reference sequence). The CDR3 covers 13 residues. Trimming stripped 1 base from V and 10 bases from J, with 11 bases between. The DNA for the CDR3 is TGTGCCTGGAGTGGTGAGGTCTACTCACCCCTCCACTTT. Protein product: CAWSGEVYSPLHF.

The rearrangement joins TRBV2 to TRBJ1-3; tentatively, D is TRBD1 (5 bases). CDR1 and CDR2 (germline): SNHLY, FYNNEI. The CDR3 is 15 residues long. Trimming took 2 bases from V and 2 from J, leaving 10 bases between them. CDR3 in DNA: TGTGCCAGCAGTGAACCGGGGGAGGCTGGAAACACCATATATTTT. It translates to CASSEPGEAGNTIYF.

This chain links TRBV18 with TRBJ2-3; tentative D call: TRBD1 (5 bases). This CDR3 is 14 amino acids long. Germline CDR1 KGHSH, CDR2 LQKENI. Trimming shortened V by 0 bases and J by 8 bases, and 12 bases separated the two germline ends. The CDR3, as DNA: TGTGCCAGCTCACCACCAGGGGAACGTGGTACGCAGTATTTT. Translating gives CASSPPGERGTQYF.

The chain joins TRBV5-1 to TRBJ1-4; D might be TRBD1 (6 bases). The CDR3 totals 16 residues. Germline V gives CDR1 SGHRS, CDR2 YFSETQ. Trimming left V 4 bases short and J 0 bases short, with 13 bases between. CDR3 in amino acids: CASSKDSSATNEKLFF. The CDR3 DNA sequence: TGCGCCAGCAGCAAGGACAGTTCCGCAACTAATGAAAAACTGTTTTTT.

The J gene is TRBJ1-2, the V gene TRBV2, with D possibly TRBD1 on 6 matching bases. Trimming cost V 3 bases and J 6 bases, with 11 bases left between them. The CDR3 totals 13 residues. CDR1 SNHLY and CDR2 FYNNEI come from the germline V gene. The chain's CDR3 is CASSDGTPDGYTF. The CDR3 DNA reads as TGTGCCAGCAGTGATGGGACACCCGATGGCTACACCTTC. Complete variable domain (other parts from reference TRBV2 and TRBJ1-2): EPEVTQTPSHQVTQMGQEVILRCVPISNHLYFYWYRQILGQKVEFLVSFYNNEISEKSEIFDDQFSVERPDGSNFTLKIRSTKLEDSAMYFCASSDGTPDGYTFGSGTRLTVV.